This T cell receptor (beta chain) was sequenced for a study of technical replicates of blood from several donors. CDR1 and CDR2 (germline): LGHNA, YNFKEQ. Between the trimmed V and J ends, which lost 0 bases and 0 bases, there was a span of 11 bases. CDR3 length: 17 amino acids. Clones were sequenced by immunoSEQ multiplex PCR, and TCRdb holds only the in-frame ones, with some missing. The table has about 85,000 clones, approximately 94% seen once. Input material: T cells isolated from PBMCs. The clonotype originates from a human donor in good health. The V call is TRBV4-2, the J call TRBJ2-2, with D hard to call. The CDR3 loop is CASSQDPAYANTGELFF. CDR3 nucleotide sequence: TGTGCCAGCAGCCAAGACCCCGCCTACGCGAACACCGGGGAGCTGTTTTTT.